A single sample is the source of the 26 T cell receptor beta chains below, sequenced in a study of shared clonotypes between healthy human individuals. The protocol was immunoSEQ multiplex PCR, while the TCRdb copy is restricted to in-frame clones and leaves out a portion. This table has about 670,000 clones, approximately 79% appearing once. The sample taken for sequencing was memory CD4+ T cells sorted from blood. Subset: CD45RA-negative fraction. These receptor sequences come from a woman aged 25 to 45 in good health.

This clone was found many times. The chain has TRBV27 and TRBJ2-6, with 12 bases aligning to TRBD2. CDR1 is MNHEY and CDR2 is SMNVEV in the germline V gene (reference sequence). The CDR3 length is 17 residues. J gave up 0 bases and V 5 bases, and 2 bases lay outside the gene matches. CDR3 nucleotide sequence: TGTGCCAGCAGTGTGGGACTAGCGGGCTCTGGGGCCAACGTCCTGACTTTC. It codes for CASSVGLAGSGANVLTF.

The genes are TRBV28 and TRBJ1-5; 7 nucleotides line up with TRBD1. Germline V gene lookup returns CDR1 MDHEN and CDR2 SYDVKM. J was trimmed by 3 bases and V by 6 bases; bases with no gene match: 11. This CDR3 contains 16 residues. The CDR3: CASRRPGTVFNQPQHF. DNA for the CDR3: TGTGCCAGCAGGCGTCCCGGGACAGTTTTCAATCAGCCCCAGCATTTT.

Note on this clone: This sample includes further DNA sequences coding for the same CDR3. The CDR3 DNA reads as TGTGCCAGCAGCTTGGAGGGAGGGGACTACGAGCAGTACTTC. Translation: CASSLEGGDYEQYF. This rearrangement joins TRBV5-4 to TRBJ2-7; 7 bases agree with TRBD2. This CDR3 is built from 14 residues. Germline loops: CDR1 SGHNT, CDR2 YYREEE (reference sequence). J lost 3 bases, V lost 0 bases, and 3 bases had no gene match. The full variable domain, with the rest looked up from reference TRBV5-4 and TRBJ2-7, is ETGVTQSPTHLIKTRGQQVTLRCSSQSGHNTVSWYQQALGQGPQFIFQYYREEENGRGNFPPRFSGLQFPNYSSELNVNALELDDSALYLCASSLEGGDYEQYFGPGTRLTVT.

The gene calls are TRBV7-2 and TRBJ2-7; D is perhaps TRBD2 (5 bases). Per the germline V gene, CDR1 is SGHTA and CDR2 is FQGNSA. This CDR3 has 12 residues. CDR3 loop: CVHSNAGSEQYF. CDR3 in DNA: TGTGTTCACTCCAACGCGGGCTCCGAGCAGTACTTC.

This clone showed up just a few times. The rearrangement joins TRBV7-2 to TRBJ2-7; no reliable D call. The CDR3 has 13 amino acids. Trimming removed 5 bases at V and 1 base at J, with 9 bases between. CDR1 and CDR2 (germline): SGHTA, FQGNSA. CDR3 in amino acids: CASSKRRSYEQYF. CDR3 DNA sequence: TGTGCCAGCAGCAAACGAAGATCCTACGAGCAGTACTTC.

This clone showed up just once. For the CDR3, the DNA is TGTGCCAGCAGTGAAGCTAGGGGTCCGTTCGGCTACACCTTC. Protein sequence: CASSEARGPFGYTF. The chain joins TRBV2 to TRBJ1-2; perhaps TRBD1 as D (5 bases). The CDR3 extends over 14 amino acids. Trimming took off 0 bases at V and 8 bases at J, with 13 bases between the two ends. Germline CDR1 and CDR2: SNHLY and FYNNEI. The variable domain in full, completed from reference TRBV2 and TRBJ1-2, reads EPEVTQTPSHQVTQMGQEVILRCVPISNHLYFYWYRQILGQKVEFLVSFYNNEISEKSEIFDDQFSVERPDGSNFTLKIRSTKLEDSAMYFCASSEARGPFGYTFGSGTRLTVV.

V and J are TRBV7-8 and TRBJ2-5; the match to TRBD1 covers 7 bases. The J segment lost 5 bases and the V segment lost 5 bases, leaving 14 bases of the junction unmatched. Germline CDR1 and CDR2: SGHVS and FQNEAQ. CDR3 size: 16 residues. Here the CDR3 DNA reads TGTGCCAGCAGCCCCAACTTATCGACAGGGCGGGAGACCCAGTACTTC. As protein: CASSPNLSTGRETQYF.

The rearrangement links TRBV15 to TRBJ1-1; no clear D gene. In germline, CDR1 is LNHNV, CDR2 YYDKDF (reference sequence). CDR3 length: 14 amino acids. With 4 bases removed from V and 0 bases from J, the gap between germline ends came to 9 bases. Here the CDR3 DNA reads TGTGCCACCAGCAAACCACAGATGAACACTGAAGCTTTCTTT. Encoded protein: CATSKPQMNTEAFF.

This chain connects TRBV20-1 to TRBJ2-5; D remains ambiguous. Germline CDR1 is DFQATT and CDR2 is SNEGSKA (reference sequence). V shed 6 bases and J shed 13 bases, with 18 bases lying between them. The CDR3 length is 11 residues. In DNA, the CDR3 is TGCAGTGCCTTGTTCGCCCGACTCTCGTACTTC. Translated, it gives CSALFARLSYF.

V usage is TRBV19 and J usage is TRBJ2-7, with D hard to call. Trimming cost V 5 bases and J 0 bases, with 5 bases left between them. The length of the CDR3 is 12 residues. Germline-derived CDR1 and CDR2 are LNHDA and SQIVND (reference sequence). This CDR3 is CASSPSSYEQYF. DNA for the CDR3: TGTGCCAGTAGTCCCAGCTCCTACGAGCAGTACTTC. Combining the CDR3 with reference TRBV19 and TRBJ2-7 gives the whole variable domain DGGITQSPKYLFRKEGQNVTLSCEQNLNHDAMYWYRQDPGQGLRLIYYSQIVNDFQKGDIAEGYSVSREKKESFPLTVTSAQKNPTAFYLCASSPSSYEQYFGPGTRLTVT.

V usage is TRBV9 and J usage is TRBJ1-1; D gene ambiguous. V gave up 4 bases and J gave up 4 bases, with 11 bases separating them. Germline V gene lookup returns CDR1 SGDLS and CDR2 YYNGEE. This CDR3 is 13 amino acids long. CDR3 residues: CASSTLPGTEAFF. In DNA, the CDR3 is TGTGCCAGCAGCACCCTCCCGGGCACTGAAGCTTTCTTT. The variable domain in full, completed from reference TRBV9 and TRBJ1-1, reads DSGVTQTPKHLITATGQRVTLRCSPRSGDLSVYWYQQSLDQGLQFLIQYYNGEERAKGNILERFSAQQFPDLHSELNLSSLELGDSALYFCASSTLPGTEAFFGQGTRLTVV.

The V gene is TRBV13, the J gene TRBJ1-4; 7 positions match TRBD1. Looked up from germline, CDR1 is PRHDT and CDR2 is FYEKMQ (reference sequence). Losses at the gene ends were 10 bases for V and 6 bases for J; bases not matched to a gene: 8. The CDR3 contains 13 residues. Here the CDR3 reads CAKVGTVDEKLFF. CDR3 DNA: TGTGCCAAGGTAGGGACAGTGGATGAAAAACTGTTTTTT.

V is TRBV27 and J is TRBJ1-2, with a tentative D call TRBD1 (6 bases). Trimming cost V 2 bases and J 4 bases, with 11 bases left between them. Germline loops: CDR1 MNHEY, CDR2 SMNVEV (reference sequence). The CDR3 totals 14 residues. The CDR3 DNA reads TGTGCCAGCAGTTTAAGGGACACGGCCTATGGCTACACCTTC. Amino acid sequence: CASSLRDTAYGYTF.

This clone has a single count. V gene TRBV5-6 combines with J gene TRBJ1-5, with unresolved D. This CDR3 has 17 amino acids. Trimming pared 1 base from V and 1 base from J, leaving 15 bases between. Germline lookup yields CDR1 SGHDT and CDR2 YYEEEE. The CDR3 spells CASSLNLGRISNQPQHF. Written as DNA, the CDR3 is TGTGCCAGCAGCTTGAATCTTGGACGTATCAGCAATCAGCCCCAGCATTTT. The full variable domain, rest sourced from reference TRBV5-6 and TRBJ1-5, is DAGVTQSPTHLIKTRGQQVTLRCSPKSGHDTVSWYQQALGQGPQFIFQYYEEEERQRGNFPDRFSGHQFPNYSSELNVNALLLGDSALYLCASSLNLGRISNQPQHFGDGTRLSIL.

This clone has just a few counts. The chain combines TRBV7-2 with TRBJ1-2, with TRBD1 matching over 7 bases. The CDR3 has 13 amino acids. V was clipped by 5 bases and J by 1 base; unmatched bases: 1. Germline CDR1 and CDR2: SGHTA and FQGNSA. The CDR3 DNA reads TGTGCCAGCAGCCGGGACAGTAACTATGGCTACACCTTC. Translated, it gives CASSRDSNYGYTF.

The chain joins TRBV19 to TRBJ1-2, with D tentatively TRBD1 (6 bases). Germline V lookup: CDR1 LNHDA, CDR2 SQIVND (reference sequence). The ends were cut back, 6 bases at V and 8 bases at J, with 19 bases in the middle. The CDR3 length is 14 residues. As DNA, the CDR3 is TGTGCCAGTAGAGACCAACAGGGTAGGAGCGGCTACACCTTC. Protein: CASRDQQGRSGYTF.

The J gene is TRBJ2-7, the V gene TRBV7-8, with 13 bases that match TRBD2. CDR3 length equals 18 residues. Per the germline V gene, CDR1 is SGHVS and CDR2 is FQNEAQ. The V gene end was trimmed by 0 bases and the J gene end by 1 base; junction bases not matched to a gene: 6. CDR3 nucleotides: TGTGCCAGCAGCTTAGCGGGACAGGGACTAGCGGGATCCTACGAGCAGTACTTC. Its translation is CASSLAGQGLAGSYEQYF.

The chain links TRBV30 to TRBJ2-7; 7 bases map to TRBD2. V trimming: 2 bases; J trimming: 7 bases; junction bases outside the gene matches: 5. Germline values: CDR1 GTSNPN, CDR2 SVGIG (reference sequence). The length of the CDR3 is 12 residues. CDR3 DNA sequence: TGTGCCTGGAGTCTCCGGCGGGGGGAGCAGTACTTC. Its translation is CAWSLRRGEQYF.

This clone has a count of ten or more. In DNA, the CDR3 is TGTGCCAGCAGCTTTCTGGACAGGCAAGTCCTAGGCTACACCTTC. Its translation: CASSFLDRQVLGYTF. V gene TRBV5-4 combines with J gene TRBJ1-2; TRBD1 aligns across 7 bases. Germline CDR1 is SGHNT and CDR2 is YYREEE (reference sequence). The CDR3 has 15 amino acids. With V trimmed by 2 bases and J by 8 bases, 12 bases remained unmatched.

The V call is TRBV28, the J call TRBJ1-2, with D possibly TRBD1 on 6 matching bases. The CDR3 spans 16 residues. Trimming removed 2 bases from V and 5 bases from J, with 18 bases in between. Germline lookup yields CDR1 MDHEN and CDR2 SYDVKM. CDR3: CASSLTDRIASYGYTF. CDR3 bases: TGTGCCAGCAGTTTAACGGACAGAATCGCTTCTTATGGCTACACCTTC.

Written as DNA, the CDR3 is TGTGCCATCAGAGCGGGACTAGCGGGAGGCCTCAATGAGCAGTTCTTC. Translating gives CAIRAGLAGGLNEQFF. This rearrangement joins TRBV10-3 to TRBJ2-1; 15 bases fit TRBD2. J was trimmed by 6 bases and V by 6 bases; bases with no gene match: 6. The CDR3 is 16 residues long. The germline gives CDR1 ENHRY, CDR2 SYGVKD.

The DNA of the CDR3 is TGTGCCAGCAGCTTTGACAGTGACCTCCTTGGCTACACCTTC. Protein product: CASSFDSDLLGYTF. J is TRBJ1-2 and V is TRBV5-8; a possible D gene is TRBD1 (5 bases). Germline-derived CDR1 and CDR2 are SGHTS and YDEGEE. V lost 2 bases and J 7 bases, leaving 15 bases between the germline ends. The CDR3 totals 14 residues.

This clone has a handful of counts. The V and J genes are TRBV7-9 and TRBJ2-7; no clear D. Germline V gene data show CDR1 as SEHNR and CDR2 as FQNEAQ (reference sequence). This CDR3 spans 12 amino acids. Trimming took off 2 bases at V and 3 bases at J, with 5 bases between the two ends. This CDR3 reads CASSLSDYEQYF. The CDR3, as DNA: TGTGCCAGCAGCTTATCGGACTACGAGCAGTACTTC.

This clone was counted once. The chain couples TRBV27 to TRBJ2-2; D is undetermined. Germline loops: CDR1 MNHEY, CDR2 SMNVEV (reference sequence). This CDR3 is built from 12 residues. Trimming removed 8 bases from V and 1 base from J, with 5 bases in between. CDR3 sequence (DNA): TGTGCCAGCGGTCGGAACACCGGGGAGCTGTTTTTT. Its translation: CASGRNTGELFF.

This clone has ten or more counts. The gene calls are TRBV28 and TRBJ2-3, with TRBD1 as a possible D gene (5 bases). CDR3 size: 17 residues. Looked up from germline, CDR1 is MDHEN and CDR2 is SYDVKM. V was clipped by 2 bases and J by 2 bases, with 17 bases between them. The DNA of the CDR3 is TGTGCCAGCAGTTTAGGGGCAACCGTCTTGATCACAGATACGCAGTATTTT. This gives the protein CASSLGATVLITDTQYF.

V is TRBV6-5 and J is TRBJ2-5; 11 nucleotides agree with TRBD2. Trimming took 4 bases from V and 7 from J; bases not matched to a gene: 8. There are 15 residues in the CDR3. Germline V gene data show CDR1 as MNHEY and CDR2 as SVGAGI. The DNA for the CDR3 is TGTGCCAGCAGTTTAACTAGCGGGAGTCTGGGGACCCAGTACTTC. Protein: CASSLTSGSLGTQYF.